These 20 T cell receptor beta chains were sequenced from one sample in a study of vaccination and CD4 T cells after COVID-19. Described treatment: approximately 10-day PBMC culture with coronavirus spike peptide pools or control peptides (ViraFEST assay). An Oncomine TCR Beta short-read assay was used to sequence the DNA from cultured CD4+ T cells. One entry per CDR3 protein results from TCRdb running MiXCR on the PCR reads. Of 8,400 or so distinct CDR3 sequences listed, approximately 64% are singletons. These receptors are not linked to any known antigen. This material consisted of cultured CD4+ T cells from blood, taken after SARS-CoV-2 vaccination. Receptors were obtained from a human donor with COVID-19.

This clonotype has just one count. The V and J genes are TRBV7-2 and TRBJ2-7; D might be TRBD2 (6 bases). Germline lookup yields CDR1 SGHTA and CDR2 FQGNSA. There are 15 residues in the CDR3. V was clipped by 3 bases and J by 2 bases, with 14 bases between them. CDR3 in amino acids: CASSFGTSTTYEQYF. In DNA, the CDR3 is TGTGCCAGCAGCTTTGGCACTAGCACTACCTACGAGCAGTACTTC.

The chain has TRBV10-1 and TRBJ2-3; a possible D gene is TRBD2 (5 bases). This CDR3 has 17 residues. Between the trimmed V and J ends, which lost 7 bases and 0 bases, there was a span of 20 bases. The germline V gene encodes CDR1 WNHNN and CDR2 SYGVQD (reference sequence). CDR3 in amino acids: CASTRPLDSTSTDTQYF. The DNA for the CDR3 is TGCGCCAGCACAAGGCCACTAGACTCCACTAGCACAGATACGCAGTATTTT.

This chain connects TRBV6-2 or TRBV6-3 to TRBJ1-1; 9 positions match TRBD1. The germline V gene has CDR1 MNHEY and CDR2 SVGEGT. Trimming took 0 bases from V and 1 from J; bases not matched to a gene: 3. The CDR3 runs 16 residues. Written as DNA, the CDR3 is TGTGCCAGCAGTTACTCGACAGGGGGAGCGAACACTGAAGCTTTCTTT. Protein product: CASSYSTGGANTEAFF.

Notes on this clonotype: One end of the junction varies from germline; a read error may be responsible. The J gene is TRBJ2-2, the V gene TRBV5-5; the match to TRBD1 covers 8 bases. There are 15 residues in the CDR3. Germline V gene lookup returns CDR1 SGHKS and CDR2 YYEKEE (reference sequence). DNA for the CDR3: TGTGCCGGCAGCTTGACGCGACAGGGGACCGGGGAGCTGTTTTTT. It codes for CAGSLTRQGTGELFF.

The gene calls are TRBV5-1 and TRBJ2-7; TRBD1 matches 8 bases. The CDR3 length is 15 residues. Germline V lookup: CDR1 SGHRS, CDR2 YFSETQ. V was clipped by 5 bases and J by 6 bases; unmatched bases: 13. CDR3 bases: TGCGCCAGCAGTTTGCGGACAGGGACCTCGGCCGAGCAGTACTTC. Its translation is CASSLRTGTSAEQYF.

V usage is TRBV7-9 and J usage is TRBJ2-5; D ambiguous. The V gene's germline CDR1 is SEHNR and CDR2 FQNEAQ (reference sequence). This CDR3 region has 13 residues. V lost 1 base and J 0 bases, leaving 3 bases between the germline ends. This CDR3 is CASSLEYQETQYF. DNA for the CDR3: TGTGCCAGCAGCTTAGAGTACCAAGAGACCCAGTACTTC.

This clonotype was seen once. The V call is TRBV28, the J call TRBJ1-1, with TRBD1 matching 8 bases. Germline CDR1 is MDHEN and CDR2 is SYDVKM. The CDR3 has 15 residues. V was clipped by 5 bases and J by 6 bases; unmatched bases: 11. The CDR3 DNA reads as TGTGCCAGCAGTACACAGGGGGGCGAGTTAGCTGAAGCTTTCTTT. This sequence encodes CASSTQGGELAEAFF.

This clonotype was picked up one time. V is TRBV11-2 and J is TRBJ2-3; 9 positions match TRBD1. CDR3 size: 16 residues. Trimming cost V 0 bases and J 3 bases; bases outside gene matches: 4. Germline V lookup: CDR1 SGHAT, CDR2 FQNNGV. As DNA, the CDR3 is TGTGCCAGCAGCTTAGAGGGGGGACAGGGAACAGATACGCAGTATTTT. Residues: CASSLEGGQGTDTQYF.

The J gene is TRBJ1-5, the V gene TRBV19; D is uncertain. V was clipped by 2 bases and J by 7 bases, with 12 bases between them. The CDR3 contains 14 residues. Germline values: CDR1 LNHDA, CDR2 SQIVND (reference sequence). CDR3 amino acids: CASSIRTGVQPQHF. The CDR3 DNA reads as TGTGCCAGTAGTATACGGACCGGAGTACAGCCCCAGCATTTT. Drawing the rest from reference TRBV19 and TRBJ1-5, the complete variable domain is DGGITQSPKYLFRKEGQNVTLSCEQNLNHDAMYWYRQDPGQGLRLIYYSQIVNDFQKGDIAEGYSVSREKKESFPLTVTSAQKNPTAFYLCASSIRTGVQPQHFGDGTRLSIL.

CDR3: CASSYEQYF. In DNA, the CDR3 is TGTGCCAGCAGTTACGAGCAGTACTTC. The chain couples TRBV6-5 to TRBJ2-7; D unresolved. Germline V CDR1 and CDR2: MNHEY, SVGAGI. The CDR3 spans 9 residues. Trimming left V 2 bases short and J 7 bases short, with 0 bases between.

The chain recombines TRBV5-1 with TRBJ1-2; 9 bases are a match to TRBD1. This CDR3 has 16 amino acids. Germline V lookup: CDR1 SGHRS, CDR2 YFSETQ. V dropped 4 bases and J dropped 4; count of bases not matched to a gene: 11. CDR3 amino acids: CASSTPQGASTYGYTF. Written as DNA, the CDR3 is TGCGCCAGCAGCACTCCACAGGGGGCTAGTACCTATGGCTACACCTTC.

The chain uses TRBV7-2 and TRBJ1-1; 12 bases agree with TRBD1. This CDR3 has 14 amino acids. V was pared by 1 base and J by 10 bases, with 4 bases of the junction left unmatched. The V gene's germline CDR1 is SGHTA and CDR2 FQGNSA. The CDR3 sequence is CASSLEGTGGLAFF. In DNA form, the CDR3 reads TGTGCCAGCAGCTTAGAAGGGACAGGGGGCCTAGCTTTCTTT.

The chain uses TRBV12-3 or TRBV12-4 and TRBJ1-5; the D gene is possibly TRBD1 (6 bases). Between the trimmed V and J ends, which lost 6 bases and 7 bases, there was a span of 19 bases. The CDR3 length is 15 residues. The CDR3 bases are TGTGCCAGCAGGCGACAGGACGGGCGAGGGCAGCCCCAGCATTTT. Protein sequence: CASRRQDGRGQPQHF.

This chain uses TRBV19 with TRBJ2-6; 7 positions agree with TRBD2. The CDR3 covers 17 residues. The germline V gene encodes CDR1 LNHDA and CDR2 SQIVND (reference sequence). Trimming cost V 10 bases and J 1 base; bases outside gene matches: 13. This chain's CDR3 is CATKSSGTLSGANVLTF. The DNA of the CDR3 is TGTGCCACCAAATCTAGCGGTACATTATCTGGGGCCAACGTCCTGACTTTC.

The chain joins TRBV7-9 to TRBJ1-1, with D hard to call. There are 14 residues in the CDR3. CDR1 is SEHNR and CDR2 is FQNEAQ in the germline V gene (reference sequence). With 6 bases removed from V and 0 bases from J, the gap between germline ends came to 11 bases. CDR3 region: CASSLQAMNTEAFF. The CDR3 nucleotides are TGTGCCAGCAGTTTACAAGCAATGAACACTGAAGCTTTCTTT.

The chain recombines TRBV11-3 with TRBJ1-5, with D possibly TRBD1 on 5 matching bases. This CDR3 contains 17 residues. The V gene lost 3 bases and the J gene lost 0 bases, with 15 bases spanning the gap. Germline V gives CDR1 SGHNT, CDR2 YENEEA. CDR3: CASSLYRTDYSNQPQHF. The CDR3 region has the DNA TGTGCCAGCAGCTTGTACAGGACGGATTATAGCAATCAGCCCCAGCATTTT.

The rearrangement uses TRBV20-1 and TRBJ1-6; a weak D match, TRBD1 (6 bases). The germline CDR1 and CDR2 sequences are DFQATT and SNEGSKA (reference sequence). The CDR3 loop spans 15 amino acids. The germline V and J ends were trimmed by 2 bases and 4 bases, with 12 bases remaining between them. This CDR3 reads CSARHEQGYNSPLHF. The CDR3 coding sequence is TGCAGTGCTAGACACGAACAGGGTTATAATTCACCCCTCCACTTT.

The genes are TRBV20-1 and TRBJ1-2, with a weak D call TRBD1 (5 bases). V shed 7 bases and J shed 5 bases, with 17 bases lying between them. CDR3 length equals 13 residues. Per germline, CDR1 DFQATT and CDR2 SNEGSKA (reference sequence). This chain's CDR3 is CSGNAGPLYGYTF. In DNA form, the CDR3 reads TGCAGTGGAAATGCGGGACCGTTATATGGCTACACCTTC.

The chain is built from TRBV15 and TRBJ2-7; D is unresolved. The CDR3 length is 12 residues. Germline assignment: CDR1 LNHNV and CDR2 YYDKDF (reference sequence). Trimming cost V 0 bases and J 10 bases, with 10 bases left between them. CDR3 sequence (DNA): TGTGCCACCAGCAGAGATGCCAGCACACAGTACTTC. Protein: CATSRDASTQYF. Filled out from reference TRBV15 and TRBJ2-7, the complete variable domain reads DAMVIQNPRYQVTQFGKPVTLSCSQTLNHNVMYWYQQKSSQAPKLLFHYYDKDFNNEADTPDNFQSRRPNTSFCFLDIRSPGLGDTAMYLCATSRDASTQYFGPGTRLTVT.

The V call is TRBV30, the J call TRBJ1-1; unclear D gene. This CDR3 is 13 amino acids long. Trimming stripped 0 bases from V and 6 bases from J, with 11 bases between. CDR1 and CDR2 from the germline V gene are GTSNPN and SVGIG (reference sequence). CDR3 sequence: CAWSVSRDSEAFF. For the CDR3, the DNA is TGTGCCTGGAGTGTGAGCAGAGACTCTGAAGCTTTCTTT.